This entry lists 28 T cell receptor beta chains sequenced from one sample in a study of blood T cell repertoires in COVID-19. TCRdb keeps only in-frame clones here, not all; method: immunoSEQ multiplex PCR. The data hold around 140,000 clones, with around 84% observed a single time. The sequencing input was peripheral blood. The receptors were sampled from a woman aged 55-75 years with acute or convalescent COVID-19.

The CDR3 DNA follows: TGTGCCAGCAGCGGCAGGGGAGAGACCCAGTACTTC. Residues: CASSGRGETQYF. The V call is TRBV5-4, the J call TRBJ2-5, with TRBD1 as a possible D gene (6 bases). The V end lost 4 bases, the J end lost 4 bases, and 8 bases lay between the germline ends. The CDR3 length is 12 residues. The germline V gene has CDR1 SGHNT and CDR2 YYREEE (reference sequence).

This clone was counted a single time. The CDR3 sequence: CASKLAGGRQETQYF. As DNA, the CDR3 is TGTGCCAGCAAACTAGCGGGGGGCCGGCAAGAGACCCAGTACTTC. V is TRBV19 and J is TRBJ2-5; the match to TRBD2 covers 12 bases. Losses at the gene ends were 9 bases for V and 2 bases for J; bases not matched to a gene: 7. The CDR3 covers 15 residues. Germline CDR1 and CDR2: LNHDA and SQIVND (reference sequence).

The gene calls are TRBV28 and TRBJ2-2; possibly TRBD1 for D (6 bases). The CDR3 extends over 13 amino acids. V lost 6 bases, J lost 7 bases, and 12 bases lay in between. Germline lookup yields CDR1 MDHEN and CDR2 SYDVKM. In nucleotides, the CDR3 is TGTGCCAGCAGCTTCCAGGGGAACGGGGAGCTGTTTTTT. This encodes CASSFQGNGELFF. Supplemented by reference TRBV28 and TRBJ2-2, the full variable domain reads DVKVTQSSRYLVKRTGEKVFLECVQDMDHENMFWYRQDPGLGLRLIYFSYDVKMKEKGDIPEGYSVSREKKERFSLILESASTNQTSMYLCASSFQGNGELFFGEGSRLTVL.

The CDR3 DNA is TGTGCCTGGAGTCTCAACGAGAATCAGCCCCAGCATTTT. Its protein is CAWSLNENQPQHF. The chain joins TRBV30 to TRBJ1-5; D gene ambiguous. Germline CDR1 is GTSNPN and CDR2 is SVGIG (reference sequence). V lost 2 bases and J lost 4, with 9 bases in between. The CDR3 is 13 amino acids.

V is TRBV3-1 (or the pseudogene TRBV3-2) and J is TRBJ2-7; 7 bases are shared with TRBD1. CDR3 length: 14 residues. V trimming: 3 bases; J trimming: 3 bases; junction bases outside the gene matches: 5. The germline CDR1 and CDR2 sequences are LGHDT and YNNKEL (reference sequence). CDR3 DNA sequence: TGTGCCAGCAGCCACCCGGGACAGCGCTACGAGCAGTACTTC. It is translated as CASSHPGQRYEQYF.

Only one count was recorded for this clone. The gene calls are TRBV12-3 or TRBV12-4 and TRBJ2-7, with D possibly TRBD1 on 6 matching bases. Between the trimmed V and J ends, which lost 6 bases and 6 bases, there was a span of 15 bases. CDR3 size: 13 residues. CDR3 in DNA: TGTGCCAGCAGGGACGTCCAGGGGTCCGAGCAGTACTTC. Protein: CASRDVQGSEQYF.

The rearrangement links TRBV3-1 (or the pseudogene TRBV3-2) to TRBJ1-6; 11 bases agree with TRBD1. The germline CDR1 and CDR2 sequences are LGHDT and YNNKEL (reference sequence). V lost 1 base to trimming and J lost 11 bases; unmatched junction nucleotides: 1. The CDR3 length is 14 residues. The CDR3 nucleotides read TGTGCCAGCAGCCAAGGGGGACAGGGGGCACCCCTCCACTTT. Translating gives CASSQGGQGAPLHF.

The chain joins TRBV5-4 to TRBJ2-7, with D perhaps matching TRBD2 (5 bases). Germline-derived CDR1 and CDR2 are SGHNT and YYREEE (reference sequence). Trimming stripped 2 bases from V and 7 bases from J, with 19 bases between. The CDR3 loop spans 15 amino acids. CDR3 sequence (DNA): TGTGCCAGCAGCTTTGGCCCCGGACTGGGTGAGGAGCAGTACTTC. Amino acid sequence: CASSFGPGLGEEQYF.

The chain is built from TRBV10-3 and TRBJ1-2, with 12 bases aligning to TRBD1. J gave up 4 bases and V 6 bases, and 12 bases lay outside the gene matches. This CDR3 contains 17 residues. CDR1 is ENHRY, CDR2 SYGVKD, per germline. The CDR3: CAISMLPGQGASYGYTF. CDR3 DNA: TGTGCCATCAGCATGCTACCGGGACAGGGGGCCAGCTATGGCTACACCTTC.

The chain is built from TRBV5-1 and TRBJ2-3, with 16 bases matching TRBD2. The V segment lost 3 bases and the J segment 0 bases; nucleotides outside the gene matches: 7. This CDR3 has 19 amino acids. Germline V gene data show CDR1 as SGHRS and CDR2 as YFSETQ. The CDR3 sequence: CASSSGLAGGLSSTDTQYF. CDR3 bases: TGCGCCAGCAGCTCGGGACTAGCGGGGGGGTTATCTAGCACAGATACGCAGTATTTT.

This clone came up once. The chain has TRBV5-1 and TRBJ2-7, with TRBD1 matching over 10 bases. Germline assignment: CDR1 SGHRS and CDR2 YFSETQ. CDR3 size: 14 residues. V lost 0 bases to trimming and J lost 7 bases; unmatched junction nucleotides: 4. In DNA, the CDR3 is TGCGCCAGCAGCTTGGGACAGGGGGCGTGGGAGCAGTACTTC. Amino acid sequence: CASSLGQGAWEQYF.

The V call is TRBV7-9, the J call TRBJ1-3; 11 bases line up with TRBD1. The CDR3 is 15 amino acids. Looked up from germline, CDR1 is SEHNR and CDR2 is FQNEAQ (reference sequence). J gave up 5 bases and V 5 bases, and 5 bases lay outside the gene matches. Written as DNA, the CDR3 is TGTGCCAGCAGCGGGACAGGGGGGAAAAGAAACACCATATATTTT. As protein: CASSGTGGKRNTIYF.

This CDR3 reads CATSDGGRADTQYF. CDR3 coding DNA: TGTGCCACCAGTGATGGAGGTAGAGCAGATACGCAGTATTTT. The V call is TRBV24-1, the J call TRBJ2-3; TRBD2 is a possible D gene (5 bases). V gave up 3 bases and J gave up 4 bases, with 10 bases separating them. The CDR3 contains 14 residues. Germline V gives CDR1 KGHDR, CDR2 SFDVKD.

The chain uses TRBV24-1 and TRBJ2-5; a weak D match, TRBD2 (5 bases). V dropped 4 bases and J dropped 6 bases, with 11 bases sitting between them. The CDR3 covers 13 residues. From germline, CDR1 is KGHDR and CDR2 SFDVKD. CDR3 loop: CATSEPGIQTQYF. CDR3 DNA sequence: TGTGCCACCAGTGAGCCCGGGATCCAGACCCAGTACTTC.

This sequence joins TRBV11-2 and TRBJ2-3; TRBD2 might be the D (5 bases). There are 17 residues in the CDR3. The V gene's germline CDR1 is SGHAT and CDR2 FQNNGV. Between the trimmed V and J ends, which lost 1 base and 0 bases, there was a span of 14 bases. The CDR3 loop is CASSLVGPSRSTDTQYF. CDR3 nucleotide sequence: TGTGCCAGCAGCTTAGTCGGACCTAGCCGGAGCACAGATACGCAGTATTTT.

This clone was seen a single time. This chain uses TRBV5-1 with TRBJ2-7; tentative D call: TRBD2 (7 bases). CDR1 and CDR2 (germline): SGHRS, YFSETQ. Trimming left V 0 bases short and J 4 bases short, with 17 bases between. CDR3 length: 16 residues. The CDR3 DNA is TGCGCCAGCAGCTTGGCCAATAGGGGGGGTCGGTACGAGCAGTACTTC. This sequence encodes CASSLANRGGRYEQYF. The full variable domain, its missing parts supplied by reference TRBV5-1 and TRBJ2-7, is KAGVTQTPRYLIKTRGQQVTLSCSPISGHRSVSWYQQTPGQGLQFLFEYFSETQRNKGNFPGRFSGRQFSNSRSEMNVSTLELGDSALYLCASSLANRGGRYEQYFGPGTRLTVT.

The chain joins TRBV18 to TRBJ2-1, with D possibly TRBD2 on 6 matching bases. Per germline, CDR1 KGHSH and CDR2 LQKENI. Trimming stripped 3 bases from V and 5 bases from J, with 8 bases between. The CDR3 length is 13 residues. The CDR3 coding sequence is TGTGCCAGCTCACCGGGACTCGACAATGAGCAGTTCTTC. This encodes CASSPGLDNEQFF.

The chain couples TRBV25-1 to TRBJ1-3; 8 nucleotides match TRBD1. The trim removed 3 bases at V and 0 bases at J, leaving 4 bases unmatched. Germline CDR1 MGHDK, CDR2 SYGVNS. The CDR3 covers 16 residues. The CDR3 sequence: CASSEAGGFSGNTIYF. In DNA form, the CDR3 reads TGTGCCAGCAGTGAGGCAGGGGGCTTCTCTGGAAACACCATATATTTT.

This sequence joins TRBV14 and TRBJ1-4; 9 bases match TRBD1. Germline V gene data show CDR1 as SGHDN and CDR2 as FVKESK. V trimming: 4 bases; J trimming: 5 bases; junction bases outside the gene matches: 5. This CDR3 comprises 15 residues. In DNA form, the CDR3 reads TGTGCCAGCAGCCTACAGGGGGCTTGGAATGAAAAACTGTTTTTT. Translated: CASSLQGAWNEKLFF.

V usage is TRBV28 and J usage is TRBJ1-2; TRBD1 matches 7 bases. Germline trimming cut 5 bases from V and 4 bases from J; bases unmatched to any gene: 7. Per germline, CDR1 MDHEN and CDR2 SYDVKM. The length of the CDR3 is 14 residues. CDR3 coding DNA: TGTGCCAGCAGTGCAACAGGGGTGATCTATGGCTACACCTTC. As protein: CASSATGVIYGYTF.

This clone was counted once. The chain is built from TRBV12-5 and TRBJ2-7; 10 bases line up with TRBD1. The germline gives CDR1 LGHNT, CDR2 FRNRAP. The J segment lost 2 bases and the V segment lost 5 bases, leaving 0 bases of the junction unmatched. CDR3 length: 13 amino acids. CDR3 bases: TGTGCTAGTGGTGGACAGGGGGCCTACGAGCAGTACTTC. Translated, it gives CASGGQGAYEQYF.

The chain joins TRBV28 to TRBJ1-2, with 7 positions matching TRBD1. Germline lookup yields CDR1 MDHEN and CDR2 SYDVKM. With V trimmed by 5 bases and J by 4 bases, 7 bases remained unmatched. The CDR3 totals 14 residues. This CDR3 is CASSLDRAGYGYTF. CDR3 bases: TGTGCCAGCAGTCTCGACAGGGCGGGCTATGGCTACACCTTC.

This chain connects TRBV5-1 to TRBJ2-1; TRBD2 is a possible D gene (6 bases). Germline V CDR1 and CDR2: SGHRS, YFSETQ. The CDR3 spans 16 residues. The ends were cut back, 0 bases at V and 4 bases at J, with 14 bases in the middle. Here the CDR3 reads CASSLALALGYNEQFF. DNA of the CDR3: TGCGCCAGCAGCTTGGCTCTAGCGTTGGGTTACAATGAGCAGTTCTTC. Together with reference TRBV5-1 and TRBJ2-1, the CDR3 gives the full variable domain: KAGVTQTPRYLIKTRGQQVTLSCSPISGHRSVSWYQQTPGQGLQFLFEYFSETQRNKGNFPGRFSGRQFSNSRSEMNVSTLELGDSALYLCASSLALALGYNEQFFGPGTRLTVL.

V is TRBV4-1 and J is TRBJ2-3; possible D gene TRBD2, 6 bases. CDR3 size: 17 residues. Germline values: CDR1 MGHRA, CDR2 YSYEKL. V was shortened by 0 bases and J by 1 base, with 14 bases between the two germline ends. In nucleotides, the CDR3 is TGCGCCAGCAGCCAAGAACGTAGCGGATGGGGCACAGATACGCAGTATTTT. Amino acid sequence: CASSQERSGWGTDTQYF.

The chain uses TRBV19 and TRBJ2-7, with 9 bases identical to TRBD2. The trim removed 6 bases at V and 6 bases at J, leaving 6 bases unmatched. Germline assignment: CDR1 LNHDA and CDR2 SQIVND (reference sequence). CDR3 length: 13 residues. The CDR3: CASSGGLAREQYF. The CDR3 coding sequence is TGTGCCAGTAGCGGTGGACTAGCGCGCGAGCAGTACTTC.

CDR3 region: CSASPPRGFDKNIQYF. CDR3 sequence (DNA): TGCAGTGCTAGTCCCCCCCGGGGTTTTGACAAAAACATTCAGTACTTC. The genes are TRBV20-1 and TRBJ2-4, with a tentative D call TRBD2 (5 bases). The length of the CDR3 is 16 residues. V dropped 3 bases and J dropped 3 bases, with 18 bases sitting between them. In germline, CDR1 is DFQATT, CDR2 SNEGSKA (reference sequence).

The chain recombines TRBV6-1 with TRBJ1-2; D is ambiguous. In germline, CDR1 is MNHNS, CDR2 SASEGT. Trimming removed 2 bases at V and 1 base at J, with 5 bases between. The CDR3 length is 13 residues. CDR3 sequence: CASSEINNYGYTF. The CDR3 coding sequence is TGTGCCAGCAGTGAAATTAATAACTATGGCTACACCTTC.

The chain has TRBV21-1 and TRBJ2-1; whether TRBD2, the table's D call, matches the DNA was not checked. TRBV21-1 is classified as a pseudogene. The CDR3 sequence is 16 residues long. The CDR3 is CASTLAPGVAYNEQFF. The CDR3 DNA reads as TGTGCCAGCACCCTGGCTCCGGGGGTGGCCTACAATGAGCAGTTCTTC.